Listed here are 12 T cell receptor beta chains from one sample, sequenced in a study of T cell responses to AZD1222 COVID-19 vaccine. Assay: immunoSEQ multiplex PCR; the TCRdb copy retains only in-frame clones and omits some. Among some 130,000 clones listed, 85% to 90% were seen once. The source material was peripheral blood, sampled on day 0 of AZD1222 vaccination. The source of these receptors is an adult in good health.

This clone appeared once. The CDR3 DNA follows: TGTGCCAGCCGATGGACATCAGGGGAAAAACTGTTTTTT. This sequence encodes CASRWTSGEKLFF. This rearrangement joins TRBV6-5 to TRBJ1-4, with a weak D call TRBD1 (5 bases). Germline assignment: CDR1 MNHEY and CDR2 SVGAGI. The CDR3 loop spans 13 amino acids. With 8 bases removed from V and 8 bases from J, the gap between germline ends came to 15 bases.

This clone was recorded only once. The chain couples TRBV5-1 to TRBJ2-3, with TRBD2 identical over 9 bases. V gave up 0 bases and J gave up 2 bases; unmatched junction bases: 7. CDR1 is SGHRS and CDR2 is YFSETQ in the germline V gene. The CDR3 runs 17 residues. This CDR3 reads CASSLGSGGFPTDTQYF. In nucleotides, the CDR3 is TGCGCCAGCAGCTTGGGAAGCGGGGGGTTCCCCACAGATACGCAGTATTTT.

This rearrangement joins TRBV6-6 to TRBJ2-7; 8 positions match TRBD1. The CDR3 is 14 residues long. The trim removed 2 bases at V and 3 bases at J, leaving 3 bases unmatched. The germline CDR1 and CDR2 sequences are MNHNY and SVGAGI (reference sequence). As DNA, the CDR3 is TGTGCCAGCAGTTACGGGACAGGAGACTACGAGCAGTACTTC. This translates into CASSYGTGDYEQYF.

This chain joins TRBV5-1 and TRBJ2-1; D uncertain. This CDR3 has 11 residues. Deletions cut 2 bases from V and 10 bases from J, with 7 bases between. CDR1 and CDR2 from the germline V gene are SGHRS and YFSETQ. The CDR3 nucleotides are TGCGCCAGCAGCTTAGTAAGGGAGCAGTTCTTC. This gives the protein CASSLVREQFF.

The gene calls are TRBV5-5 and TRBJ2-2; weak D call: TRBD1 (6 bases). CDR3 length: 13 residues. V lost 1 base and J lost 6, with 7 bases in between. Per the germline V gene, CDR1 is SGHKS and CDR2 is YYEKEE (reference sequence). The CDR3 bases are TGTGCCAGCAGCTTGTGGGGGCCCGGGGAGCTGTTTTTT. Translation: CASSLWGPGELFF.

The rearrangement links TRBV2 to TRBJ2-7, with D perhaps matching TRBD1 (5 bases). Between the trimmed V and J ends, which lost 4 bases and 7 bases, there was a span of 26 bases. Germline V gene data show CDR1 as SNHLY and CDR2 as FYNNEI. The CDR3 extends over 17 amino acids. CDR3: CASSVPLSGPQGEEQYF. CDR3 DNA: TGTGCCAGCAGTGTTCCTCTTTCCGGGCCCCAGGGTGAAGAGCAGTACTTC. Using reference TRBV2 and TRBJ2-7 for the parts outside the CDR3, the full variable domain is EPEVTQTPSHQVTQMGQEVILRCVPISNHLYFYWYRQILGQKVEFLVSFYNNEISEKSEIFDDQFSVERPDGSNFTLKIRSTKLEDSAMYFCASSVPLSGPQGEEQYFGPGTRLTVT.

This rearrangement joins TRBV7-6 to TRBJ1-1, with D unresolved. The CDR3 sequence is 13 residues long. Germline CDR1 and CDR2: SGHVS and FNYEAQ. V lost 5 bases and J 2 bases, leaving 9 bases between the germline ends. The CDR3 is CASSPGGNTEAFF. As DNA, the CDR3 is TGTGCCAGCAGCCCCGGAGGTAACACTGAAGCTTTCTTT.

V usage is TRBV5-1 and J usage is TRBJ2-1; perhaps TRBD1 as D (7 bases). V was shortened by 1 base and J by 3 bases, with 11 bases between the two germline ends. The V gene's germline CDR1 is SGHRS and CDR2 YFSETQ. The CDR3 totals 15 residues. CDR3 region: CASSLQGGVYNEQFF. As DNA, the CDR3 is TGCGCCAGCAGCTTGCAGGGGGGCGTCTACAATGAGCAGTTCTTC.

The rearrangement links TRBV6-1 to TRBJ1-4, with D possibly matching TRBD1 (5 bases). The CDR3 runs to 15 residues. In germline, CDR1 is MNHNS, CDR2 SASEGT. Trimming left V 2 bases short and J 5 bases short, with 12 bases between. Here the CDR3 reads CASSERQQPNEKLFF. CDR3 bases: TGTGCCAGCAGTGAACGACAGCAACCGAATGAAAAACTGTTTTTT.

The chain links TRBV4-2 to TRBJ1-1; a possible D gene is TRBD1 (6 bases). With 1 base removed from V and 1 base from J, the gap between germline ends came to 13 bases. CDR3 length equals 16 residues. Germline V gene lookup returns CDR1 LGHNA and CDR2 YNFKEQ. Here the CDR3 DNA reads TGTGCCAGCAGCCAAGCATTGGGGGGCGAGAACACTGAAGCTTTCTTT. It yields the protein CASSQALGGENTEAFF.

The table lists this clone with a few counts. The chain couples TRBV5-4 to TRBJ2-2; 8 nucleotides match TRBD1. V dropped 0 bases and J dropped 5; count of bases not matched to a gene: 9. This CDR3 has 17 amino acids. Germline CDR1 is SGHNT and CDR2 is YYREEE (reference sequence). The CDR3 protein is CASSLGSRGRGTGELFF. DNA for the CDR3: TGTGCCAGCAGCTTGGGCTCCAGGGGGCGCGGAACCGGGGAGCTGTTTTTT.

V and J are TRBV19 and TRBJ2-3; D remains ambiguous. The CDR3 totals 14 residues. V lost 4 bases and J 1 base, leaving 9 bases between the germline ends. Germline values: CDR1 LNHDA, CDR2 SQIVND (reference sequence). CDR3 sequence: CASSSVLGTDTQYF. CDR3 bases: TGTGCCAGTAGTAGTGTTTTAGGCACAGATACGCAGTATTTT.